The entry below describes one T cell receptor (beta chain). The antigen is undetermined. The data belong to a study of T cells in localized non-small cell lung cancer. Here immunoSEQ multiplex PCR was the method, and the copy in TCRdb shows in-frame clones only, minus some. The sample holds about 20,000 clones, 70% to 90% seen once. The CDR3 is made up of 15 amino acids. The junction had 4 bases not matched to a gene; V was cut back by 0 bases and J by 6 bases. Germline CDR1 reads LNHNV; CDR2 reads YYDKDF (reference sequence). Findings and limits, study-wide: Adjacent uninvolved lung had the highest clonality, suggesting focused antigen responses.

The TCR comes from a man aged 40-75 years with stage I lung adenocarcinoma. Material: peripheral blood, obtained before any cancer treatment. The chain couples TRBV15 to TRBJ2-3; 9 bases fit TRBD2. The CDR3 region is CATSRDAGGPDTQYF. DNA of the CDR3: TGTGCCACCAGCAGAGATGCGGGAGGGCCTGATACGCAGTATTTT. Combining the CDR3 with reference TRBV15 and TRBJ2-3 gives the whole variable domain DAMVIQNPRYQVTQFGKPVTLSCSQTLNHNVMYWYQQKSSQAPKLLFHYYDKDFNNEADTPDNFQSRRPNTSFCFLDIRSPGLGDTAMYLCATSRDAGGPDTQYFGPGTRLTVL.